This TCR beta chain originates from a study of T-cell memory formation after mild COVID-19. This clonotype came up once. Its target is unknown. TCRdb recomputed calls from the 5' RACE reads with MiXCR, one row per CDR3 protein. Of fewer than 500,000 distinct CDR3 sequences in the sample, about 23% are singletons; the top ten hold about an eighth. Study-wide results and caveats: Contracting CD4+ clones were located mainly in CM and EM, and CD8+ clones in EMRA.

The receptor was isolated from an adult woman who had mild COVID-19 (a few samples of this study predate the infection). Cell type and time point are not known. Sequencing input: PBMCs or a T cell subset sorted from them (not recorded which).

The CDR3 DNA reads TGTGCCAGCAGTGTACAGGGTGGGTCGGCCTACGAGCAGTACTTC. It specifies CASSVQGGSAYEQYF. The gene calls are TRBV6-1 and TRBJ2-7; a weak D match, TRBD1 (6 bases). Deletions cut 4 bases from V and 2 bases from J, with 15 bases between. Germline V gene sequence: CDR1 MNHNS, CDR2 SASEGT. This CDR3 spans 15 amino acids.